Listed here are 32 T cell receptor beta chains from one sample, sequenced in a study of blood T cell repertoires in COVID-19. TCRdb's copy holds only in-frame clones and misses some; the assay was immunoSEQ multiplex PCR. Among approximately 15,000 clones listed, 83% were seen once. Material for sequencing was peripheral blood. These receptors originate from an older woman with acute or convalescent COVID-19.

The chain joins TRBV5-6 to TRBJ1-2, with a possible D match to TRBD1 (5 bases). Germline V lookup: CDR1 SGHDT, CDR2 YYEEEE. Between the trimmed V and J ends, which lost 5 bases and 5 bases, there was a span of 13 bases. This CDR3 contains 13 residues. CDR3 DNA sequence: TGTGCCAGCAGGCAAGCGCGGGGGTATGGCTACACCTTC. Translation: CASRQARGYGYTF.

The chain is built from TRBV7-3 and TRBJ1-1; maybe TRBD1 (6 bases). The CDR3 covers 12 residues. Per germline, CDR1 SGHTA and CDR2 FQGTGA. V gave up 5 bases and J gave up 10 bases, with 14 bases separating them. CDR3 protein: CASSPATGPAFF. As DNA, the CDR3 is TGTGCCAGCAGCCCGGCGACAGGACCAGCTTTCTTT.

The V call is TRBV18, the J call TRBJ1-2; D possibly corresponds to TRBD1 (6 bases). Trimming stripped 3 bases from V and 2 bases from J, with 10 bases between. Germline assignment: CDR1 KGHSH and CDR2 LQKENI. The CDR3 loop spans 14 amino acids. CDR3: CASSPQGWNYGYTF. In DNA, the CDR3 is TGTGCCAGCTCACCCCAGGGGTGGAACTATGGCTACACCTTC.

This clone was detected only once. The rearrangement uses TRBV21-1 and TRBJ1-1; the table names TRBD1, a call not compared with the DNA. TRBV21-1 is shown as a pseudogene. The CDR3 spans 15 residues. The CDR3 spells CASSSPTGGGPEAFF. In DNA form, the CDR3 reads TGTGCCAGCAGCAGCCCGACAGGGGGAGGCCCTGAAGCTTTCTTT.

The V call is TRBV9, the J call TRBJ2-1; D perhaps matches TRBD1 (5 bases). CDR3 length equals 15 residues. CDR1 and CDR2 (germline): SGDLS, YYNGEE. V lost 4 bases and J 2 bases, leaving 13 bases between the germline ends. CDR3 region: CASSNQGDPYNEQFF. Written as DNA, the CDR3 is TGTGCCAGCAGCAACCAGGGCGACCCCTACAATGAGCAGTTCTTC. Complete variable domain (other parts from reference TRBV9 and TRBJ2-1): DSGVTQTPKHLITATGQRVTLRCSPRSGDLSVYWYQQSLDQGLQFLIQYYNGEERAKGNILERFSAQQFPDLHSELNLSSLELGDSALYFCASSNQGDPYNEQFFGPGTRLTVL.

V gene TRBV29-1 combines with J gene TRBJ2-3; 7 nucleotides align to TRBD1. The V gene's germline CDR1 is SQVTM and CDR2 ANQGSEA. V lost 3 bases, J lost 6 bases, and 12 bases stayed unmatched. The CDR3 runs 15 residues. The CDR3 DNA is TGCAGCGTTGAGGGCAGCCAAGGGGGCATCGATACGCAGTATTTT. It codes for CSVEGSQGGIDTQYF.

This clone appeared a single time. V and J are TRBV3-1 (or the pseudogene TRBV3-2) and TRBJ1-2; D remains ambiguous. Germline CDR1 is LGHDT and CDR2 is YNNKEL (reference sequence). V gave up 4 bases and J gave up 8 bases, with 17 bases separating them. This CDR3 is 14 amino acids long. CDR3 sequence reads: CASSLITSGRGYTF. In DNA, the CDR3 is TGTGCCAGCAGCCTTATAACCAGCGGCCGAGGCTACACCTTC.

For the CDR3, the DNA is TGCGCCAGCACAGCGGGCGCGAACACCGGGGAGCTGTTTTTT. Amino acid sequence: CASTAGANTGELFF. The chain links TRBV5-1 to TRBJ2-2; tentatively, D is TRBD2 (6 bases). V lost 6 bases to trimming and J lost 0 bases, with 9 bases between them. CDR1 is SGHRS, CDR2 YFSETQ, per germline. The CDR3 has 14 residues. Together with reference TRBV5-1 and TRBJ2-2, the CDR3 gives the full variable domain: KAGVTQTPRYLIKTRGQQVTLSCSPISGHRSVSWYQQTPGQGLQFLFEYFSETQRNKGNFPGRFSGRQFSNSRSEMNVSTLELGDSALYLCASTAGANTGELFFGEGSRLTVL.

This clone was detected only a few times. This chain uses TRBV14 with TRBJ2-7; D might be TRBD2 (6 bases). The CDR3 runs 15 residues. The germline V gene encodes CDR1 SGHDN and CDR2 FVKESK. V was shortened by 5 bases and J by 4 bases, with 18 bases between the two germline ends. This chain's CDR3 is CASSFGLGEVYEQYF. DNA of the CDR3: TGTGCCAGCAGCTTCGGACTGGGGGAGGTGTACGAGCAGTACTTC.

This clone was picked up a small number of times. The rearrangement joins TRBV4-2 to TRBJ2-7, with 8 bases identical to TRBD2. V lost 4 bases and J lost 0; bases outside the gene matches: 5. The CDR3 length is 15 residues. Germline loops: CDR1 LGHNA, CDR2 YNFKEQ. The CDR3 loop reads CASSPTSAHSYEQYF. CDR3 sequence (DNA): TGTGCCAGCAGCCCGACTAGCGCGCACTCCTACGAGCAGTACTTC.

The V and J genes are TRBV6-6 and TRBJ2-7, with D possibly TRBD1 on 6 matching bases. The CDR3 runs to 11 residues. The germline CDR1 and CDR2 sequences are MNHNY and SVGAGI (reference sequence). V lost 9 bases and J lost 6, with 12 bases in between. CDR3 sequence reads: CASVTGPEQYF. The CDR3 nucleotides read TGTGCCAGTGTAACAGGGCCCGAGCAGTACTTC.

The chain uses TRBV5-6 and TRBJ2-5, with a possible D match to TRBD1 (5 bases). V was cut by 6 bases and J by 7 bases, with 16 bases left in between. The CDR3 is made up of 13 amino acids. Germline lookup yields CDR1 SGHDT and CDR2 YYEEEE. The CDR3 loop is CASTLGPMGTQYF. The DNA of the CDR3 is TGTGCCAGCACCCTGGGGCCGATGGGGACCCAGTACTTC.

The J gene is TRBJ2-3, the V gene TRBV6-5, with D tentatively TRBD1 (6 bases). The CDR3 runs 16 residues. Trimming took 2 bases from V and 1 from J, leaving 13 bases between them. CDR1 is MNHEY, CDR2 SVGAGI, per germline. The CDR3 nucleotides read TGTGCCAGCAGTTACCCGGGACAAGAGGGCACAGATACGCAGTATTTT. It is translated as CASSYPGQEGTDTQYF.

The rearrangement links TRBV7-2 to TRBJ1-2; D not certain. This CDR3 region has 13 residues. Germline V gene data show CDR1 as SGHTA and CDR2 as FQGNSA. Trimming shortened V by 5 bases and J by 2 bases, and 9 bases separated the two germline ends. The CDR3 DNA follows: TGTGCCAGCAGCGCCGGGAACAACTATGGCTACACCTTC. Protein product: CASSAGNNYGYTF.

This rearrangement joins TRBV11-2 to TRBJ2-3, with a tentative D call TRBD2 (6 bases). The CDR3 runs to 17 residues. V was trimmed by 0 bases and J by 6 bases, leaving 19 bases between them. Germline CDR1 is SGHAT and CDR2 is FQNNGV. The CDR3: CASSLENRDFWSDTQYF. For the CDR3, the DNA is TGTGCCAGCAGCTTAGAAAATCGGGACTTCTGGTCGGATACGCAGTATTTT.

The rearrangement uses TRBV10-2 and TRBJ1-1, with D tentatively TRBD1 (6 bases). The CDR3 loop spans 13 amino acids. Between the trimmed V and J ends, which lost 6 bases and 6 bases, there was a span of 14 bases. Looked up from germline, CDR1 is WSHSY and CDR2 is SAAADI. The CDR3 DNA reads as TGCGCCAGCAGCCAGGGGCCCGGGGCTGAAGCTTTCTTT. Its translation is CASSQGPGAEAFF.

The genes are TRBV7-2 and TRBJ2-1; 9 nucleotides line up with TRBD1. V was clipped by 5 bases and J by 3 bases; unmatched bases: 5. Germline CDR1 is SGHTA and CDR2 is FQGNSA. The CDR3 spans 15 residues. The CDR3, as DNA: TGTGCCAGCAGCCGCCGGGACAGGGTCTACAATGAGCAGTTCTTC. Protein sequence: CASSRRDRVYNEQFF.

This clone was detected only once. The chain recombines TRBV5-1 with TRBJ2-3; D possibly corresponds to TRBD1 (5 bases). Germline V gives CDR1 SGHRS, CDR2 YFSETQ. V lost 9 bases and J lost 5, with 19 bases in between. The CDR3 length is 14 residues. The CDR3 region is CATQVEGEQDTQYF. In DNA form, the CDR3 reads TGCGCCACCCAAGTGGAAGGGGAACAAGATACGCAGTATTTT.

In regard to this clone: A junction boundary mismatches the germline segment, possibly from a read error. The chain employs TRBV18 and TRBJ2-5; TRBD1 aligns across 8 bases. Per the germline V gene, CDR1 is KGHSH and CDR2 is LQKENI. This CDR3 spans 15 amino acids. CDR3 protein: CASSPPRTGSETQYF. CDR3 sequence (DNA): TGTGCCAGCTCACCGCCGAGGACAGGGTCAGAGACACAGTACTTC.

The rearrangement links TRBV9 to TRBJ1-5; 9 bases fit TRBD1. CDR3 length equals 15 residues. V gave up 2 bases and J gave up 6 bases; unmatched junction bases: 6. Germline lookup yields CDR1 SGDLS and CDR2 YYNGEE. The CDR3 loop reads CASSVGTGSSQPQHF. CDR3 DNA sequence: TGTGCCAGCAGCGTGGGGACAGGGTCGAGTCAGCCCCAGCATTTT.

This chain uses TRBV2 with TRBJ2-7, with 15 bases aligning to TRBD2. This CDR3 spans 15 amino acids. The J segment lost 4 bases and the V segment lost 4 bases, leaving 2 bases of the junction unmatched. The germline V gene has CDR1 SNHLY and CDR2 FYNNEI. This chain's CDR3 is CASSGGLAGGYEQYF. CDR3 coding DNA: TGTGCCAGCAGTGGGGGACTAGCGGGGGGTTACGAGCAGTACTTC.

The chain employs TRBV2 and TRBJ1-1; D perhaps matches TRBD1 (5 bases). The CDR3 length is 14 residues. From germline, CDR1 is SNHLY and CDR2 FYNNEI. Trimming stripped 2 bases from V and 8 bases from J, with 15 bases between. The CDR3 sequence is CASSERPGRAEAFF. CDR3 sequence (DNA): TGTGCCAGCAGTGAACGTCCGGGCAGGGCAGAAGCTTTCTTT.

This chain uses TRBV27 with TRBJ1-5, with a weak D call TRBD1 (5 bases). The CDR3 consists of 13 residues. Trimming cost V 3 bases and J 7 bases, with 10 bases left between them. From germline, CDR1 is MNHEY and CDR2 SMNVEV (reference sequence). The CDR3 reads CASSLSGRQPQHF. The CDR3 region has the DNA TGTGCCAGCAGTTTGTCAGGGAGGCAGCCCCAGCATTTT.

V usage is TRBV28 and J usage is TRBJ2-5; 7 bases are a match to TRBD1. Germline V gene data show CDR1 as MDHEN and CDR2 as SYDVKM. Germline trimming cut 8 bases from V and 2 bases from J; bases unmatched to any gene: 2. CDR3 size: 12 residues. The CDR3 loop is CASLRGQETQYF. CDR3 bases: TGTGCCAGCCTCAGGGGGCAAGAGACCCAGTACTTC.

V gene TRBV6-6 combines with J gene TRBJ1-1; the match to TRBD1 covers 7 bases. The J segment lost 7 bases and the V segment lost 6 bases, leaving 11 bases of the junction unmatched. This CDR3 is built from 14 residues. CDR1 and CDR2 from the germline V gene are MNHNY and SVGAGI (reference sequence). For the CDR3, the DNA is TGTGCCAGCAGGGGCAGACAGGGACGGGGTGAAGCTTTCTTT. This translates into CASRGRQGRGEAFF.

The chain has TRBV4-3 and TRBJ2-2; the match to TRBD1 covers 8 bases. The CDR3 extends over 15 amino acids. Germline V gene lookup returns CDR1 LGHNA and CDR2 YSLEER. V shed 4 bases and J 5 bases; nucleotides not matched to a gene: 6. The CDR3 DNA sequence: TGCGCCAGCAGCCCGGACAGGGACAATACCGGGGAGCTGTTTTTT. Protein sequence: CASSPDRDNTGELFF.

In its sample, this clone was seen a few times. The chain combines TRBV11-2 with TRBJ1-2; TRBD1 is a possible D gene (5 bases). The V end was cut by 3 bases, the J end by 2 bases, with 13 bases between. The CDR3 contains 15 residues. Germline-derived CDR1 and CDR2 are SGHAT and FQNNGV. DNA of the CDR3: TGTGCCAGCAGCTTGGCCCCAGGGTGGAACTATGGCTACACCTTC. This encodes CASSLAPGWNYGYTF.

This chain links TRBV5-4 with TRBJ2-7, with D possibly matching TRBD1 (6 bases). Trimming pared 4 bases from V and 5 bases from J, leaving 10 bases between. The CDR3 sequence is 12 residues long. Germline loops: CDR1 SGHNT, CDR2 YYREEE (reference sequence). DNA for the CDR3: TGTGCCAGCAGCCAAACAGGGAACGAGCAGTACTTC. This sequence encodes CASSQTGNEQYF. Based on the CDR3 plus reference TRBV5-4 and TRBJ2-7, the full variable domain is ETGVTQSPTHLIKTRGQQVTLRCSSQSGHNTVSWYQQALGQGPQFIFQYYREEENGRGNFPPRFSGLQFPNYSSELNVNALELDDSALYLCASSQTGNEQYFGPGTRLTVT.

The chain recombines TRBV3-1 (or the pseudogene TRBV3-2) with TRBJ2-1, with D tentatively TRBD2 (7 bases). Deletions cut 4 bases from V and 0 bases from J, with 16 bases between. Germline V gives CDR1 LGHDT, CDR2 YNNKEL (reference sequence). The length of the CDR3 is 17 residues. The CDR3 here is CASSPDGGGSSYNEQFF. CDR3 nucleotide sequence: TGTGCCAGCAGCCCAGATGGGGGCGGGAGCTCCTACAATGAGCAGTTCTTC.

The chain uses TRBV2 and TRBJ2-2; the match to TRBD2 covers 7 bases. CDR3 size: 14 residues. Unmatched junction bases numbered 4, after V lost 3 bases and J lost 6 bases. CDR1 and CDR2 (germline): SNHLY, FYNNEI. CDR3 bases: TGTGCCAGCAGTGAGGGGGAGGGATCCGGGGAGCTGTTTTTT. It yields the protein CASSEGEGSGELFF.

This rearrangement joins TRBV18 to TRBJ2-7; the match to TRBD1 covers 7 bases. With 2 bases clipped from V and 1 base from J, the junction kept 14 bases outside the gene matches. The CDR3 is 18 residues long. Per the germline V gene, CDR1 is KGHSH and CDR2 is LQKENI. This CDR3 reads CASSPGIGTATGSYEQYF. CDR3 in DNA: TGTGCCAGCTCACCAGGAATCGGGACAGCCACAGGATCCTACGAGCAGTACTTC.

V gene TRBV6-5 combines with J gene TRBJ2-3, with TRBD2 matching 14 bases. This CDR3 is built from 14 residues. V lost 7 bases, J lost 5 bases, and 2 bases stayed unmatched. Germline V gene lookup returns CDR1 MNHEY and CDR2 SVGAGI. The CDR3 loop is CASKGLAGVDTQYF. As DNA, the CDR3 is TGTGCCAGCAAGGGACTAGCGGGAGTAGATACGCAGTATTTT.